This entry lists 8 T cell receptor beta chains sequenced from one sample in a study of CD8 T cells in Susac syndrome. RNA totalling about 0.5 to 1 ug underwent reverse transcription with random hexamers. TCRdb reprocessed the immunoSEQ multiplex PCR reads with MiXCR, giving one entry per CDR3 protein. The table records roughly 120,000 distinct CDR3 sequences, approximately 93% of them present only once. Sequencing was performed on CD4+ T cells from PBMCs. These receptors originate from a human donor with multiple sclerosis.

The J gene is TRBJ1-1, the V gene TRBV28; weak D call: TRBD1 (6 bases). Trimming left V 5 bases short and J 6 bases short, with 16 bases between. The CDR3 loop spans 14 amino acids. CDR1 and CDR2 (germline): MDHEN, SYDVKM. DNA of the CDR3: TGTGCCAGCAGTACTGAGACAGGCGGGCCTGAAGCTTTCTTT. Translation: CASSTETGGPEAFF.

This chain uses TRBV2 with TRBJ2-2; TRBD1 aligns across 9 bases. There are 16 residues in the CDR3. Germline V gene data show CDR1 as SNHLY and CDR2 as FYNNEI. V was pared by 5 bases and J by 2 bases, with 6 bases of the junction left unmatched. In DNA form, the CDR3 reads TGTGCCAGCAGTTCACAGGGGGCGGTAAACACCGGGGAGCTGTTTTTT. This gives the protein CASSSQGAVNTGELFF.

V usage is TRBV28 and J usage is TRBJ1-4; D ambiguous. The CDR3 loop spans 11 amino acids. The ends were cut back, 3 bases at V and 14 bases at J, with 10 bases in the middle. The germline V gene has CDR1 MDHEN and CDR2 SYDVKM. Here the CDR3 reads CASSFRGWLFF. In DNA, the CDR3 is TGTGCCAGCAGTTTTAGAGGTTGGCTGTTTTTT.

The chain carries TRBV2 and TRBJ2-5; 12 bases align to TRBD2. The CDR3 consists of 16 residues. V was clipped by 4 bases and J by 4 bases; unmatched bases: 7. From germline, CDR1 is SNHLY and CDR2 FYNNEI. CDR3 protein: CASSAPSGGARETQYF. The DNA for the CDR3 is TGTGCCAGCAGTGCCCCTAGCGGGGGGGCCCGAGAGACCCAGTACTTC.

CDR3 DNA: TGTGCCAGCAGCTTAGCGGGGGGGCAGGCAGATACGCAGTATTTT. Its protein product is CASSLAGGQADTQYF. The J gene is TRBJ2-3, the V gene TRBV7-2; the D gene is possibly TRBD2 (7 bases). Trimming removed 0 bases at V and 4 bases at J, with 11 bases between. This CDR3 comprises 15 residues. From germline, CDR1 is SGHTA and CDR2 FQGNSA.

The chain employs TRBV29-1 and TRBJ2-7, with 8 positions matching TRBD2. CDR1 and CDR2 from the germline V gene are SQVTM and ANQGSEA. V was pared by 2 bases and J by 1 base, with 4 bases of the junction left unmatched. The CDR3 extends over 14 amino acids. The chain's CDR3 is CSVEQRGRSYEQYF. CDR3 bases: TGCAGCGTTGAACAGCGGGGGAGATCCTACGAGCAGTACTTC.

The chain has TRBV23-1 and TRBJ1-6, with unresolved D. TRBV23-1 is annotated as an ORF whose role is uncertain. Trimming took 3 bases from V and 7 from J, leaving 19 bases between them. The CDR3 is 17 amino acids. CDR3 residues: CASSQWRRKDGNSPLHF. The DNA for the CDR3 is TGCGCCAGCAGTCAGTGGCGCCGCAAGGATGGCAATTCACCCCTCCACTTT.

The genes are TRBV7-2 and TRBJ2-7; the D gene is possibly TRBD2 (5 bases). The CDR3 is 13 residues long. With 7 bases removed from V and 2 bases from J, the gap between germline ends came to 12 bases. The germline CDR1 and CDR2 sequences are SGHTA and FQGNSA. The CDR3 region is CASKADPAYEQYF. CDR3 sequence (DNA): TGTGCCAGCAAAGCGGACCCGGCCTACGAGCAGTACTTC.